The rows below give T cell receptor beta chains drawn from one sample of a study of shared clonotypes between healthy human individuals. Libraries were prepared by immunoSEQ multiplex PCR; TCRdb keeps only in-frame clonotypes and omits some of them. The sample lists about 1.1 million clones; approximately 80% were seen once. What was sequenced was memory CD4+ T cells from PBMCs. The receptors were gathered from a man younger than 35 in good health. Some clones in this sample may be carry-over from other donors' samples. The CDR3 runs from the conserved cysteine through the conserved F or W. A D gene is named only where the DNA matches it firmly. A clone size is listed for some rows: how often the clone was seen (once, few, many), or a class if it is expanded.

>TRBD1|TRBV2|.|TRBJ2-2
CASKGAHTGELFF
TGTGCCAGCAAGGGGGCGCATACCGGGGAGCTGTTTTTT
>.|TRBV7-8|.|TRBJ2-2
CASSSQGRGNTGELFF
TGTGCCAGCAGCTCGCAGGGCAGAGGGAACACCGGGGAGCTGTTTTTT
>.|TRBV4-3|.|TRBJ2-1
CASSQDLVYEQFF
TGCGCCAGCAGCCAAGATCTTGTGTATGAGCAGTTCTTC
>.|TRBV7-9|few|TRBJ1-1
CASSPSRGNTEAFF
TGTGCCAGCAGCCCCTCCCGAGGGAACACTGAAGCTTTCTTT
>.|TRBV18|.|TRBJ1-2
CASSPDRSNYGYTF
TGTGCCAGCTCACCCGACAGGTCAAACTATGGCTACACCTTC
>.|TRBV6-1|.|TRBJ1-3
CASSEGIVVSGNTIYF
TGTGCCAGCAGTGAAGGGATAGTCGTCTCTGGAAACACCATATATTTT
>.|TRBV2|.|TRBJ2-2
CASSASAYTGELFF
TGTGCCAGCAGTGCCTCAGCTTACACCGGGGAGCTGTTTTTT
>TRBD1|TRBV7-9|.|TRBJ1-4
CASSPMDRAGEKLFF
TGTGCCAGCAGCCCCATGGACAGGGCGGGGGAAAAACTGTTTTTT
>.|TRBV10-3|.|TRBJ1-1
CAISESPRMNTEAFF
TGTGCCATCAGTGAGTCCCCGCGGATGAACACTGAAGCTTTCTTT
>.|TRBV6-5|.|TRBJ1-1
CASSYGQGAFF
TGTGCCAGCAGTTACGGGCAGGGGGCTTTCTTT
>.|TRBV18|.|TRBJ2-2
CASSPPLGQNTGELFF
TGTGCCAGCTCACCACCGCTAGGGCAGAACACCGGGGAGCTGTTTTTT
>.|TRBV30|.|TRBJ2-6
CALSGANVLTF
TGTGCCCTCTCTGGGGCCAACGTCCTGACTTTC
>.|TRBV5-6|.|TRBJ1-2
CASSPRPEPIILDYGYTF
TGTGCCAGCAGCCCCCGGCCAGAGCCGATCATCCTAGACTATGGCTACACCTTC
>.|TRBV7-9|.|TRBJ1-3
CASSVPGQGNTIYF
TGTGCCAGCAGCGTCCCGGGACAAGGAAACACCATATATTTT
>TRBD1|TRBV7-9|once|TRBJ2-7
CASSRPGTGPPEQYF
TGTGCCAGCAGCCGTCCCGGGACAGGCCCTCCCGAGCAGTACTTC
>.|TRBV19|.|TRBJ1-1
CASSKGRMNTEAFF
TGTGCCAGTAGTAAGGGACGGATGAACACTGAAGCTTTCTTT
>TRBD1|TRBV4-3|.|TRBJ2-7
CASSQDRGRTYEQYF
TGCGCCAGCAGCCAGGACAGGGGGCGAACCTACGAGCAGTACTTC
>TRBD1|TRBV7-9|few|TRBJ2-5
CANSRTGEEYQYF
TGTGCCAACTCACGGACAGGGGAGGAGTACCAGTACTTC
>.|TRBV4-1|many|TRBJ1-1
CASSQGHLNTEAFF
TGCGCCAGCAGCCAGGGACATCTGAACACTGAAGCTTTCTTT
>.|TRBV7-8|few|TRBJ1-2
CASSSRASAGGYTF
TGTGCCAGCAGCTCGCGGGCCTCCGCGGGAGGCTACACCTTC
>.|TRBV11-2|.|TRBJ2-5
CASSPSVGSLETQYF
TGTGCCAGCAGCCCGAGTGTCGGGAGTTTGGAGACCCAGTACTTC
>TRBD1|TRBV7-3|few|TRBJ1-3
CASSPTTGDTIYF
TGTGCCAGCAGCCCAACTACAGGGGACACCATATATTTT
>.|TRBV5-1|.|TRBJ1-2
CASSLGTDGGYTF
TGCGCCAGCAGCTTGGGGACGGATGGTGGCTACACCTTC
>.|TRBV19|.|TRBJ2-7
CASSVVTDRGEQYF
TGTGCCAGTAGCGTTGTAACGGACAGAGGCGAGCAGTACTTC
>.|TRBV19|.|TRBJ2-2
CASSIVVAVTTPGELFF
TGTGCCAGTAGTATAGTGGTGGCAGTCACAACACCCGGGGAGCTGTTTTTT
>TRBD2|TRBV5-1|.|TRBJ2-1
CASSFLAGADNEQFF
TGCGCCAGCAGCTTCCTAGCGGGAGCCGACAATGAGCAGTTCTTC
>TRBD2|TRBV9|.|TRBJ2-7
CASSVVPSGRIYEQYF
TGTGCCAGCAGCGTAGTTCCTAGCGGGAGAATTTACGAGCAGTACTTC
>.|TRBV20-1|.|TRBJ2-1
CSAGESREQFF
TGCAGTGCGGGAGAGTCCAGGGAGCAGTTCTTC
>.|TRBV5-6|.|TRBJ2-7
CASSPTGRVYEQYF
TGTGCCAGCAGCCCGACAGGCAGGGTCTACGAGCAGTACTTC
>.|TRBV19|.|TRBJ2-1
CASSISPTAPFQFF
TGTGCCAGTAGTATCTCCCCGACAGCCCCCTTCCAGTTCTTC